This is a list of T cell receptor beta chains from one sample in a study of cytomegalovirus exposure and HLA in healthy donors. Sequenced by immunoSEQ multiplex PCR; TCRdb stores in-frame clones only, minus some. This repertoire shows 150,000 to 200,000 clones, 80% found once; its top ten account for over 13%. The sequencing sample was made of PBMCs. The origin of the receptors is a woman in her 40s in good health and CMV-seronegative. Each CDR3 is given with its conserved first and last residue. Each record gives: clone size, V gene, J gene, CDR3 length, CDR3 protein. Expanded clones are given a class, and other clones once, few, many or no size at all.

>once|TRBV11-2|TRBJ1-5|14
CASSSYGSNQPQHF
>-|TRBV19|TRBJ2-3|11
CASGEGDTQYF
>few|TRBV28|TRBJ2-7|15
CATSFRSLGSYEQYF
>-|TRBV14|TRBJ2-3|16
CASSQGGGIPTDTQYF
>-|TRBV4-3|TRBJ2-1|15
CASSQDPNRGLGQFF
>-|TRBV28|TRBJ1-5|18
CASSTRTGGAYSNQPQHF
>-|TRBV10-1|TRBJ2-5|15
CASSTLAGALETQYF
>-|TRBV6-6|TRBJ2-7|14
CASSYPGGAYEQYF
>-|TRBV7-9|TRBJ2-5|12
CASSLEAETQYF
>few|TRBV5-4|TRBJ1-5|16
CASSPGPSGSNQPQHF
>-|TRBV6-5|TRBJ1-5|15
CASSPDREGNQPQHF
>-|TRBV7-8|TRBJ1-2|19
CASSSPREERGKANYGYTF
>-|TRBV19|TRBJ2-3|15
CASSIRDRGADTQYF
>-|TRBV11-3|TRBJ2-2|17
CASSFGVAGRNTGELFF
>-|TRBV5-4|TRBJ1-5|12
CASSLGGGPQHF
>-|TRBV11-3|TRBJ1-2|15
CASSLGTGGAYGYTF
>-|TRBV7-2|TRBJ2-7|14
CASSSLAGGGEQYF
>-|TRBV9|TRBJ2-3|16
CASSVATGRGPDTQYF
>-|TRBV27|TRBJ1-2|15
CASSPSRDRAVGYTF
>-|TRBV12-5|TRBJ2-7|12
CASGSYTYEQYF
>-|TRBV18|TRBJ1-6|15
CASSPGDRGVSPLHF
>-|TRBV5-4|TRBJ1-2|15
CASSLPGTGGLGYTF
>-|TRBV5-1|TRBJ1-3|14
CASSPGFLGNTIYF
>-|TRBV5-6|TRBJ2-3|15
CAIRNPGQITDTQYF
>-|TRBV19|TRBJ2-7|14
CASSKTTGPYEQYF
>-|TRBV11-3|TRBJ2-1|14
CASSLSNRVDEQFF
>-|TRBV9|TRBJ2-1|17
CASSVDPSGSSYNEQFF
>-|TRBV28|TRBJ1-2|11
CASSPTYGYTF
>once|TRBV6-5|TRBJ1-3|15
CASSATQGTGNTIYF
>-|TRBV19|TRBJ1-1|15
CASSPDRVKDTEAFF
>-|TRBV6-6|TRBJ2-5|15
CASRRLEALGGTQYF
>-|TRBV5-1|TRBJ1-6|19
CASSLSPTGASSYNSPLHF
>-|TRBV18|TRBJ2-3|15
CASSLGTGRTDTQYF
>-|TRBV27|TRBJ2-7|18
CASSCPPTGTRGCYEQYF
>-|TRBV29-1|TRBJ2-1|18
CSVESLRFVGEGLLEQFF
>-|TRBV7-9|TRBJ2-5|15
CASSYLAGGIETQYF
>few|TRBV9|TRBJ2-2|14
CASRTLADTGELFF
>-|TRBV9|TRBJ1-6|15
CASSVSLQSSSPLHF
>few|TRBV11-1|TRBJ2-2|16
CASSTRQGTTTGELFF
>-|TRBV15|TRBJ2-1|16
CATSRTSGRPYNEQFF
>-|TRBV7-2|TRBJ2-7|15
CASSSSGGPSYEQYF
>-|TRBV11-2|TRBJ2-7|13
CASSLSQGAEQYF
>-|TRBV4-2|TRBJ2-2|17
CASSLVAGSANTGELFF